The 4 T cell receptor beta chains below were found in one sample sequenced in a study of shared clonotypes between healthy human individuals. TCRdb keeps only in-frame clones here, not all; method: immunoSEQ multiplex PCR. This sample carries some 530,000 clones, about 85% of them seen once, and the ten largest clones take approximately 11%. The sample taken for sequencing was PBMCs. The origin of the receptors is a woman between 40 and 55 years old in good health. Some clones in this sample may be carry-over from other donors' samples.

As for this clone: This probably arose from a read error, given a far larger clone one base away. V usage is TRBV29-1 and J usage is TRBJ2-2; TRBD1 agrees at 7 bases. Germline V gene lookup returns CDR1 SQVTM and CDR2 ANQGSEA. The CDR3 runs 14 residues. The CDR3 sequence: CSVVRTGNTGELYF. In DNA form, the CDR3 reads TGCAGCGTTGTTAGGACAGGAAACACCGGGGAGCTGTATTTT.

Comments on this clone: The germline gene is not matched at one end of the junction; a read error may be the cause. This same CDR3 is encoded by further DNA sequences in the sample. The CDR3 DNA is TGTGCTAGCAGTTTTTGGGGGGCTAGCGAGCAGTACTTC. Amino acids: CASSFWGASEQYF. V usage is TRBV28 and J usage is TRBJ2-7; D may be TRBD1 or TRBD2 (6 bases each). This CDR3 spans 13 amino acids. The V gene's germline CDR1 is MDHEN and CDR2 SYDVKM.

The gene calls are TRBV10-2 and TRBJ2-3; 7 bases align to TRBD2. CDR3 length: 14 residues. V lost 8 bases to trimming and J lost 0 bases; unmatched junction nucleotides: 5. Per the germline V gene, CDR1 is WSHSY and CDR2 is SAAADI. CDR3 DNA: TGCGCCAGCGCTCTAGCGGCTAGCACAGATACGCAGTATTTT. The encoded protein is CASALAASTDTQYF.

In its sample, this clone was seen many times. The rearrangement uses TRBV15 and TRBJ1-1, with D hard to call. This CDR3 has 15 amino acids. Per germline, CDR1 LNHNV and CDR2 YYDKDF (reference sequence). V lost 3 bases, J lost 0 bases, and 11 bases lay in between. The CDR3 region has the DNA TGTGCCACCAGCAGCGGTTGGCCTATGAACACTGAAGCTTTCTTT. This translates into CATSSGWPMNTEAFF.